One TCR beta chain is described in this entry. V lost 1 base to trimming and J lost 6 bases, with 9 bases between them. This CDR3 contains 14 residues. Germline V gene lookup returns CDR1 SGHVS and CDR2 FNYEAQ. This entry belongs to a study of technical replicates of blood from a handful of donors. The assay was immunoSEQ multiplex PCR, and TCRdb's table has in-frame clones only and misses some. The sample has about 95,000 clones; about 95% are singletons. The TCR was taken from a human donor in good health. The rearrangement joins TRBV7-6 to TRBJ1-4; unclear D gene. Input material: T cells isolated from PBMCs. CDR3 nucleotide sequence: TGTGCCAGCAGCTTAGGGGTTCAGGATGAAAAACTGTTTTTT. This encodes CASSLGVQDEKLFF.